Listed below are T cell receptor beta chains from one sample, sequenced in a study of shared clonotypes between healthy human individuals. Only in-frame clones appear in the TCRdb table, and some are missing; sequencing was by immunoSEQ multiplex PCR. The sample lists approximately 1,500,000 clones; approximately 98% were seen once. Sequencing was carried out using naive CD4+ T cells sorted from blood. The receptors here all came from a man aged 25 to 45 in good health. CDR3s include the opening cysteine and the closing phenylalanine or tryptophan. A D gene is named only where the DNA matches it firmly. Expanded clones get a size class; other rows say once, few or many, or leave the size out.

j_call v_call clone_size d_call cdr3_aa cdr3_nt
TRBJ1-5 TRBV19 . TRBD1 CASSTTGGGNQPQHF TGTGCCAGTAGTACCACAGGGGGGGGCAATCAGCCCCAGCATTTT
TRBJ1-4 TRBV5-6 once . CASSLKDRSTNEKLFF TGTGCCAGCAGCTTAAAGGACCGAAGTACTAATGAAAAACTGTTTTTT
TRBJ2-5 TRBV11-2 . . CASSFWGSFGEETQYF TGTGCCAGCAGCTTTTGGGGGTCCTTTGGGGAAGAGACCCAGTACTTC
TRBJ2-5 TRBV5-1 . TRBD1 CASSPDRVETQYF TGCGCCAGCAGTCCTGACAGGGTAGAGACCCAGTACTTC
TRBJ2-7 TRBV5-1 . . CASSESSYEQYF TGCGCCAGCAGCGAGAGCTCCTACGAGCAGTACTTC
TRBJ2-7 TRBV5-1 . . CASSLVFGTYEQYF TGCGCCAGCAGCTTGGTTTTCGGAACCTACGAGCAGTACTTC
TRBJ2-7 TRBV9 . . CASSLRQFSYEQYF TGTGCCAGCAGCCTCCGACAGTTCTCCTACGAGCAGTACTTC
TRBJ1-2 TRBV7-9 . . CASSLLGGGNGYTF TGTGCCAGCAGCTTACTCGGGGGAGGCAATGGCTACACCTTC
TRBJ2-5 TRBV5-1 . TRBD2 CASSLSGLEETQYF TGCGCCAGCAGCTTATCTGGACTAGAAGAGACCCAGTACTTC
TRBJ2-5 TRBV6-1 once . CASSEVRLPTETQYF TGTGCCAGCAGTGAAGTCAGGCTCCCCACGGAGACCCAGTACTTC
TRBJ1-1 TRBV29-1 . . CSVASLYGNTEAFF TGCAGCGTTGCCTCCTTGTATGGAAACACTGAAGCTTTCTTT
TRBJ1-3 TRBV28 . . CASSRSHSGNTIYF TGTGCCAGCAGTAGGAGTCACTCTGGAAACACCATATATTTT
TRBJ2-7 TRBV29-1 . TRBD2 CSALGLAGANHEQYF TGCAGCGCCCTGGGACTAGCGGGAGCTAACCACGAGCAGTACTTC
TRBJ2-7 TRBV28 . TRBD2 CASSSPGLVPLYEQYF TGTGCCAGCAGCTCTCCTGGACTAGTTCCTCTCTACGAGCAGTACTTC
TRBJ1-1 TRBV28 . . CASSLLPANTEAFF TGTGCCAGCAGTTTACTCCCAGCGAACACTGAAGCTTTCTTT
TRBJ2-6 TRBV6-1 . . CASSPGTGANVLTF TGTGCCAGCAGTCCCGGGACCGGGGCCAACGTCCTGACTTTC
TRBJ2-5 TRBV4-1 . . CASSQAAAQGGETQYF TGCGCCAGCAGCCAAGCGGCTGCTCAGGGGGGAGAGACCCAGTACTTC
TRBJ1-4 TRBV27 . TRBD1 CASSFGTGAPGRVSELFF TGTGCCAGCAGTTTCGGGACAGGGGCCCCCGGTCGGGTGTCGGAACTGTTTTTT
TRBJ2-7 TRBV9 . . CASSVAGGPGYEQYF TGTGCCAGCAGCGTAGCGGGCGGGCCTGGATACGAGCAGTACTTC
TRBJ1-5 TRBV4-1 . . CASSQEGLLYQPQHF TGCGCCAGCAGCCAGGAGGGTCTACTATATCAGCCCCAGCATTTT
TRBJ2-6 TRBV5-4 . TRBD2 CASASGSAGANVLTF TGTGCCAGTGCTAGCGGGTCGGCTGGGGCCAACGTCCTGACTTTC
TRBJ2-7 TRBV2 . TRBD1 CASNRDRGAEQYF TGTGCCAGTAACCGGGACAGGGGGGCCGAGCAGTACTTC
TRBJ1-1 TRBV28 . . CASSFSGIATEAFF TGTGCCAGCAGTTTTTCAGGGATTGCCACTGAAGCTTTCTTT
TRBJ2-7 TRBV11-2 . . CASSLVPGSYEQYF TGTGCCAGCAGCTTAGTACCAGGGAGCTACGAGCAGTACTTC
TRBJ2-2 TRBV10-3 . . CAIGLGPTGELFF TGTGCCATCGGGCTCGGGCCCACCGGGGAGCTGTTTTTT
TRBJ1-4 TRBV6-1 . TRBD1 CASSEARTGGDEKLFF TGTGCCAGCAGTGAAGCGAGGACAGGGGGCGATGAAAAACTGTTTTTT
TRBJ1-1 TRBV28 . . CASSFLQGHTEAFF TGTGCCAGCAGTTTTTTACAGGGCCACACTGAAGCTTTCTTT
TRBJ2-7 TRBV5-1 . . CASSLESRSPYEQYF TGCGCCAGCAGCTTGGAAAGCCGATCTCCCTACGAGCAGTACTTC
TRBJ2-7 TRBV5-6 . TRBD2 CASSSSPSGEQYF TGTGCCAGCAGCTCCTCTCCTAGCGGGGAGCAGTACTTC
TRBJ2-3 TRBV5-6 . . CASSLGPGKTDTQYF TGTGCCAGCAGCTTGGGTCCGGGCAAGACAGATACGCAGTATTTT
TRBJ1-2 TRBV29-1 . TRBD1 CSVGQHNYGYTF TGCAGCGTGGGACAGCATAACTATGGCTACACCTTC
TRBJ2-1 TRBV29-1 . TRBD1 CSALRTGGREQFF TGCAGCGCCCTCCGGACAGGTGGTAGGGAGCAGTTCTTC
TRBJ2-5 TRBV30 . TRBD1 CAHGQVETQYF TGTGCCCACGGACAGGTAGAGACCCAGTACTTC
TRBJ1-2 TRBV2 once . CASSLRQTNYGYTF TGTGCCAGCAGTCTACGACAGACCAACTATGGCTACACCTTC
TRBJ2-5 TRBV7-6 . TRBD2 CASSLSLREGDWKTQYF TGTGCCAGCAGCTTAAGTCTGCGGGAGGGCGATTGGAAGACCCAGTACTTC
TRBJ2-7 TRBV28 . . CASSFSGTDYEQYF TGTGCCAGCAGTTTCTCCGGGACGGACTACGAGCAGTACTTC
TRBJ1-5 TRBV28 . . CASLGQKNQPQHF TGTGCCAGCTTGGGGCAGAAGAATCAGCCCCAGCATTTT
TRBJ1-1 TRBV14 . TRBD1 CASSQLDRDVPEAFF TGTGCCAGCAGCCAATTGGACAGGGATGTACCTGAAGCTTTCTTT
TRBJ2-2 TRBV5-6 . . CASSPDRNILNTGELFF TGTGCCAGCAGCCCCGATAGGAACATCCTGAACACCGGGGAGCTGTTTTTT
TRBJ2-3 TRBV18 . . CASSPLPGSTDTQYF TGTGCCAGCTCACCGCTCCCCGGGAGCACAGATACGCAGTATTTT
TRBJ2-1 TRBV4-1 . TRBD2 CASSYTGTSGHNEQFF TGCGCCAGCAGCTACACCGGGACTAGCGGCCACAATGAGCAGTTCTTC
TRBJ1-1 TRBV19 . . CASSPVMNTEAFF TGTGCCAGTAGTCCCGTAATGAACACTGAAGCTTTCTTT
TRBJ2-1 TRBV18 . . CASSPGTIGSYNEQFF TGTGCCAGCTCACCAGGTACGATCGGGAGCTACAATGAGCAGTTCTTC
TRBJ1-1 TRBV7-3 once . CASSPSGQNTEAFF TGTGCCAGCAGCCCTTCGGGTCAGAACACTGAAGCTTTCTTT
TRBJ2-1 TRBV5-4 . TRBD1 CASSLNPRTGLNEQFF TGTGCCAGCAGCTTGAATCCTCGGACAGGCCTCAATGAGCAGTTCTTC
TRBJ2-7 TRBV18 . TRBD1 CASSPRDRVEFYEQYF TGTGCCAGCTCACCGAGGGACAGGGTAGAGTTTTACGAGCAGTACTTC
TRBJ2-3 TRBV4-2 . TRBD1 CASSQMVLRGDTQYF TGTGCCAGCAGCCAAATGGTCCTCAGGGGGGATACGCAGTATTTT
TRBJ2-3 TRBV6-1 . . CASRLVGESTDTQYF TGTGCCAGCAGGTTGGTGGGAGAGAGCACAGATACGCAGTATTTT
TRBJ1-3 TRBV7-6 . . CASSLVFQSSGNTIYF TGTGCCAGCAGCTTAGTGTTTCAGAGCTCTGGAAACACCATATATTTT
TRBJ2-5 TRBV5-1 . . CASSLQARETQYF TGCGCCAGCAGCTTGCAAGCGCGAGAGACCCAGTACTTC
TRBJ2-1 TRBV10-1 . . CASSELASNEQFF TGCGCCAGCAGTGAGCTGGCCTCCAATGAGCAGTTCTTC
TRBJ2-2 TRBV7-9 . . CASSSRGNQINTGELFF TGTGCCAGCAGCTCAAGGGGCAACCAGATAAACACCGGGGAGCTGTTTTTT
TRBJ1-5 TRBV28 . . CASSRPNGQPQHF TGTGCCAGCAGCCGCCCTAACGGGCAGCCCCAGCATTTT
TRBJ2-3 TRBV11-2 . . CASSFSGTYTDTQYF TGTGCCAGCAGCTTCTCCGGGACTTACACAGATACGCAGTATTTT
TRBJ2-3 TRBV19 . . CASSIEGSTDTQYF TGTGCCAGTAGTATAGAAGGAAGCACAGATACGCAGTATTTT
TRBJ2-7 TRBV4-1 . . CASSQEEVRYEQYF TGCGCCAGCAGCCAAGAAGAGGTTCGCTACGAGCAGTACTTC